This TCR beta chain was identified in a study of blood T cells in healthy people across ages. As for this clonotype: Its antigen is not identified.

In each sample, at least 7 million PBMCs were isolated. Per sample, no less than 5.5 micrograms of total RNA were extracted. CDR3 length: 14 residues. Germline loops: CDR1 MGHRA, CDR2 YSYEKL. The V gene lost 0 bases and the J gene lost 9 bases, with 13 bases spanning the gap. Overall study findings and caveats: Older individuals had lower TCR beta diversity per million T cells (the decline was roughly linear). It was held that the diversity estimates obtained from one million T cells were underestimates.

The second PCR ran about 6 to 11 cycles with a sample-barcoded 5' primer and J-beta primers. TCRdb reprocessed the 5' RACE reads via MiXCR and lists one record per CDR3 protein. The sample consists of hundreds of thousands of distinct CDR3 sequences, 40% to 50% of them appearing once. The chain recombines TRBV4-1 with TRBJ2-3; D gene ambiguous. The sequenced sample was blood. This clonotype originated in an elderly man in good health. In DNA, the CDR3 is TGCGCCAGCAGCCAAGACCGGCGCACAGCAACGCAGTATTTT. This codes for CASSQDRRTATQYF.